The sequence of this T cell receptor beta chain was determined in a study of T cells expressing NK-cell markers. This CDR3 has 16 residues. CDR1 SGHRS and CDR2 YFSETQ come from the germline V gene. TCRdb re-analyzed the 5' RACE reads; it lists each CDR3 protein once, without DNA. The sample table includes roughly 300,000 distinct CDR3 sequences. The receptor comes from a woman aged 18 to 75 in good health. The sample taken for sequencing was blood T cells: a sorted CD56 or NKG2C T cell subset, CD4+ or CD8+ T cells, or bulk PBMC T cells (not recorded which). The chain has TRBV5-1 and TRBJ2-2; TCRdb lists TRBD2, though no DNA is available to test this call. The CDR3 region is CASSATGREGTGELFF.